This T cell receptor (beta chain) came from a study of control samples from healthy donors and cancer patients. Germline-derived CDR1 and CDR2 are SGHRS and YFSETQ. The CDR3 contains 16 residues. Trimming cost V 3 bases and J 0 bases; bases outside gene matches: 5. Repertoires were generated with immunoSEQ multiplex PCR, while TCRdb's copy carries only in-frame clones and drops some. Of under 100,000 clones in the sample, 85% to 90% were seen once. This rearrangement joins TRBV5-1 to TRBJ1-3; 8 nucleotides match TRBD1. Material: PBMCs. The TCR sequence derives from a woman aged 45-59 years with colorectal cancer. CDR3: CASSSGQAFSGNTIYF. CDR3 coding DNA: TGCGCCAGCAGCTCGGGACAGGCTTTCTCTGGAAACACCATATATTTT. Together with reference TRBV5-1 and TRBJ1-3, the CDR3 gives the full variable domain: KAGVTQTPRYLIKTRGQQVTLSCSPISGHRSVSWYQQTPGQGLQFLFEYFSETQRNKGNFPGRFSGRQFSNSRSEMNVSTLELGDSALYLCASSSGQAFSGNTIYFGEGSWLTVV.